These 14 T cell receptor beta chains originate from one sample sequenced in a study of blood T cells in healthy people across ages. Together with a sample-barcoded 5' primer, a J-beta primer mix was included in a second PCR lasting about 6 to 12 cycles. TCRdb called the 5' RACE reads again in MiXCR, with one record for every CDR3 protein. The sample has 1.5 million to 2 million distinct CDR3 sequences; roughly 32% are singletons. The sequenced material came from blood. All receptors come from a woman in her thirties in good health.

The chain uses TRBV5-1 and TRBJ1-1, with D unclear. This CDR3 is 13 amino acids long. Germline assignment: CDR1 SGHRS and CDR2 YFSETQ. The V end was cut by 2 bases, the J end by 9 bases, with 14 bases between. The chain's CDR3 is CASSFEGSEKAFF. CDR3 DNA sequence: TGCGCCAGCAGCTTCGAAGGATCGGAGAAAGCTTTCTTT.

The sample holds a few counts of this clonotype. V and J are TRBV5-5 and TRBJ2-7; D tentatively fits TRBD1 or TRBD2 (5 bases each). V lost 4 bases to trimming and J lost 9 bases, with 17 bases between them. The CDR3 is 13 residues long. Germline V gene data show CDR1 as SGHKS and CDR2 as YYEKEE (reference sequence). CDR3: CASSHGTELGQYF. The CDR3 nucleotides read TGTGCCAGCAGCCATGGGACGGAGTTAGGGCAGTACTTC.

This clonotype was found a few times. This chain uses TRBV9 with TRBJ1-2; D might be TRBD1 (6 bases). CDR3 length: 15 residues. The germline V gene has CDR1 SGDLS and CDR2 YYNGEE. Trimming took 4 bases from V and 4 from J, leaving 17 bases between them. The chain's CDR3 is CASSPGTPLLYGYTF. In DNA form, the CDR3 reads TGTGCCAGCAGCCCTGGGACACCACTCCTCTATGGCTACACCTTC. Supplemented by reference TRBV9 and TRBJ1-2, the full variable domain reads DSGVTQTPKHLITATGQRVTLRCSPRSGDLSVYWYQQSLDQGLQFLIQYYNGEERAKGNILERFSAQQFPDLHSELNLSSLELGDSALYFCASSPGTPLLYGYTFGSGTRLTVV.

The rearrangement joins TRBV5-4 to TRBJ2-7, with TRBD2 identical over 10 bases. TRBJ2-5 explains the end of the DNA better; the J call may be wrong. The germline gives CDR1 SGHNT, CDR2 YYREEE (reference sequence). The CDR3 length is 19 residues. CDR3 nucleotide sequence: TGTGCCAGCAGCCCTACTCGTCTAGCGGGAGACAAGGGAGAAGAGACCCAGTACTTC. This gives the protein CASSPTRLAGDKGEETQYF.

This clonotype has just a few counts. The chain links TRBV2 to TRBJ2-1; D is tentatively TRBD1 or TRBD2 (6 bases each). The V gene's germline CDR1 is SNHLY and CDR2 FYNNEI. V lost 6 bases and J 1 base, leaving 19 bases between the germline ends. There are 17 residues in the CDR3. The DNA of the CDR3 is TGTGCCAGCAGCGTCCCTTCCCGGGGGCAGTCCTACAATGAGCAGTTCTTC. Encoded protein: CASSVPSRGQSYNEQFF.

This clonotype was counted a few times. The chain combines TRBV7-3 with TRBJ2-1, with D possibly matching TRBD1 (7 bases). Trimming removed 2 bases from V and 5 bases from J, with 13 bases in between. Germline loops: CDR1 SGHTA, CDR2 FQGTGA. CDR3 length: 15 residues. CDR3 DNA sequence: TGTGCCAGCAGCTTAGCGCCAGGGGGGAACAATGAGCAGTTCTTC. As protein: CASSLAPGGNNEQFF.

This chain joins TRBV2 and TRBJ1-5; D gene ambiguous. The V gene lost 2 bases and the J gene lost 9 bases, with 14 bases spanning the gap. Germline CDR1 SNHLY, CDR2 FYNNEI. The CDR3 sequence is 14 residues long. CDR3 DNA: TGTGCCAGCAGTGAATTGCCGGGCCTCTCGCCCCAGCATTTT. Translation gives CASSELPGLSPQHF.

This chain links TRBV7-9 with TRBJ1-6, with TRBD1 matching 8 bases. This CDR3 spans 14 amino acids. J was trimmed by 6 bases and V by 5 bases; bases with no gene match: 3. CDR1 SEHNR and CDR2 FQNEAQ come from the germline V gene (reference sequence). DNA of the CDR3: TGTGCCAGCAGCCAGGGACAGGCTAATTCACCCCTCCACTTT. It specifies CASSQGQANSPLHF.

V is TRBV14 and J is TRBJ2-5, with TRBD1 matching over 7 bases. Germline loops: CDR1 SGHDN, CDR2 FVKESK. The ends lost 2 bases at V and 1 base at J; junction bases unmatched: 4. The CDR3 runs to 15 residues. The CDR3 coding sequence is TGTGCCAGCAGCCAAATGCAGGGGGTCCAAGAGACCCAGTACTTC. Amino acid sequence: CASSQMQGVQETQYF.

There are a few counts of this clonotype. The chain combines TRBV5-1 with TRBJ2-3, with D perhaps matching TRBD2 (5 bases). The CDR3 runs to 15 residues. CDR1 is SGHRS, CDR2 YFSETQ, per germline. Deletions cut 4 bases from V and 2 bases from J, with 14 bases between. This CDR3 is CASSTDGDYTDTQYF. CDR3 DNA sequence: TGCGCCAGCAGCACGGACGGGGATTACACAGATACGCAGTATTTT.

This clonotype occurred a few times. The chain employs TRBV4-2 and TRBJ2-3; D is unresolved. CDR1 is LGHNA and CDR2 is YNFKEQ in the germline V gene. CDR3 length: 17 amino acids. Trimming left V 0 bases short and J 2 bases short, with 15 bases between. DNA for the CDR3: TGTGCCAGCAGCCAAGATTACGGCACTACAACCACAGATACGCAGTATTTT. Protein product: CASSQDYGTTTTDTQYF.

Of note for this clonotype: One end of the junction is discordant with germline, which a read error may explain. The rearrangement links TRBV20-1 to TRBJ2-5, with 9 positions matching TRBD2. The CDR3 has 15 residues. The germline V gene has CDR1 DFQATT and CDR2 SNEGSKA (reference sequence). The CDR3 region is CSARAGGSSQETQYF. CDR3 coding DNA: TGCAGTGCAAGAGCGGGGGGATCCTCCCAAGAGACCCAGTACTTC.

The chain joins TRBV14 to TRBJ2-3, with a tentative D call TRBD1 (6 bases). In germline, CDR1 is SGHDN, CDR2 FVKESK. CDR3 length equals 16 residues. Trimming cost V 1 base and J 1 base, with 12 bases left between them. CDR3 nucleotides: TGTGCCAGCAGCCAAGCATACAACAGGGGCACAGATACGCAGTATTTT. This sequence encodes CASSQAYNRGTDTQYF.

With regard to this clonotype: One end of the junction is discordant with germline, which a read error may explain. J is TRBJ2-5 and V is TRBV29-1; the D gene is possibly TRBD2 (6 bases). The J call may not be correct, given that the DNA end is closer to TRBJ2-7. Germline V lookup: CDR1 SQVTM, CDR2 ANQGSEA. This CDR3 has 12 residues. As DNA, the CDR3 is TGCAGCGGTGAAGGAGGAGGGTACGAGCAGTACTTC. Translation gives CSGEGGGYEQYF.